The subject of this entry is one TCR beta chain. Its ends do not fully match the called genes, so a read error is possible. This specimen comes from a study of CD8+CD57+ T cells in acquired aplastic anemia. Sequencing was done on patients that had shown CD8+CD57+ cell expansion by flow cytometry. The study profiled TCR beta VDJ and CDR3 using genomic DNA as template. TCRdb reprocessed the reads via MiXCR and lists one record per CDR3 protein. The sample lists 150,000 to 200,000 distinct CDR3 sequences; about 45% were seen once. Looked up from germline, CDR1 is SNHLY and CDR2 is FYNNEI. The length of the CDR3 is 15 residues.

The clonotype was recovered from a human donor with aplastic anemia. The chain joins TRBV2 to TRBJ2-2; 8 positions agree with TRBD2. Sequencing was done on a sample of sorted CD4+, CD8+, or CD8+CD57+ T cells (not recorded which) from PBMCs. The CDR3 DNA reads TGTGCCAGCGGACCGGGACTAGGATCTACCGGGGAGCTGGTTTTT. Its translation: CASGPGLGSTGELVF.